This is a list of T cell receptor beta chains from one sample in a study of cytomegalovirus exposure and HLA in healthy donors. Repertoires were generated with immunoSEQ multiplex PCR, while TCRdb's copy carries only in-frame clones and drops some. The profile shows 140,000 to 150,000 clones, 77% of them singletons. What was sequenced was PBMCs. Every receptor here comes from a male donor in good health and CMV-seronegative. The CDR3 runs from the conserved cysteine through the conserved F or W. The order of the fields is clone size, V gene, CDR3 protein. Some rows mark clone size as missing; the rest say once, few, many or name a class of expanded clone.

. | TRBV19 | CAAKRGAGNQPQHF
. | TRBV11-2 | CASSLVGGQNTEAFF
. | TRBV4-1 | CASSVPTQGAQGYTF
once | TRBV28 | CASSTQGARNEKLFF
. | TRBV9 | CASSVGLAGVGEQFF
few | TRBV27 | CASSLDRDYGYTF
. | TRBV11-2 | CASSALSGKNIQYF
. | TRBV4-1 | CASSHMNTEAFF
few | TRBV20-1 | CSAVGVYEQYF
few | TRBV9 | CASSGLAVPSSYNEQFF
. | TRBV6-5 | CASSYVTGITEAFF
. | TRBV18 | CASSPTSDSSNQPQHF
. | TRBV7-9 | CASSPGQGGYSNQPQHF
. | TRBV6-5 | CASSYDRGLTGELFF
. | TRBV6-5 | CATLDRRFYGYTF
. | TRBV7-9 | CASSLVDSRYTF
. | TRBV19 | CASSPRGTGELFF
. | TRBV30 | CASHRGPQETQYF
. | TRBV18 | CASSPLGRDIQYF
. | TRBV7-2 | CASSPRLAGAPGETQYF
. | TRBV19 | CASNRQGDSNQPQHF
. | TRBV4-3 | CASSQVGTLYGYTF
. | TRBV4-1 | CASSLHPGIKQFF
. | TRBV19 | CASSRGDRTYEQYF
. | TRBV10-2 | CASRQRGPPDTQYF
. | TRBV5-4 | CASSLGQGLGEQYF
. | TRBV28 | CASSSQGGETQYF
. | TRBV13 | CASSLSQGNEKLFF
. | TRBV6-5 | CASSYRDRGYNEQFF
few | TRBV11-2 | CASSRTGNENTEAFF
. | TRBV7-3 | CASSSRLGGPSTDTQYF
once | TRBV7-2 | CASSIGGVRTSGGYTF
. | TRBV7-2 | CASAGQGLGTDTQYF
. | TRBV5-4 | CAGSLVGADGELFF
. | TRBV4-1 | CASSPRAGGESPLHF
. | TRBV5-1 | CASGTTNTEAFF
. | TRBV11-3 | CASSPGGGNTGELFF
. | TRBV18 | CASSPTSGRGTGELFF
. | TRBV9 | CASSVGVGGLQETQYF
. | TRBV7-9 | CASSLSGSSYEQYF
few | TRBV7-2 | CASSLSPLGGTAYEQYF
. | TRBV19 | CASSRDRTTPLNYGYTF
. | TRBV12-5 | CASGRPGTGDSALHF